Each of the 10 T cell receptor beta chains below was sequenced from the same sample in a study of T cells in Graves' hyperthyroidism and ophthalmopathy. The source material, RNA transcripts, was used to amplify TCR beta CDR3 regions. First-round RT-PCR of the TCR CDR3 relied on the HTBI primer set. TCRdb reprocessed the multiplex PCR reads via MiXCR and lists one record per CDR3 protein. The table records fewer than 250,000 distinct CDR3 sequences, 15% to 20% of them present only once. Sequenced: blood. Every receptor here comes from a man aged 50-60 years with Graves' hyperthyroidism.

This clonotype was detected many times. The chain carries TRBV29-1 and TRBJ2-3; TRBD2 matches 15 bases. The CDR3 runs 18 residues. With V trimmed by 3 bases and J by 2 bases, 9 bases remained unmatched. The germline V gene has CDR1 SQVTM and CDR2 ANQGSEA. CDR3 protein: CSVDPGLAGGRFTDTQYF. DNA of the CDR3: TGCAGCGTTGACCCGGGACTAGCGGGAGGCCGCTTCACAGATACGCAGTATTTT.

This clonotype has at least ten counts. The chain links TRBV18 to TRBJ1-1, with D unresolved. Germline V gene sequence: CDR1 KGHSH, CDR2 LQKENI. This CDR3 is 14 amino acids long. The V end was cut by 0 bases, the J end by 2 bases, with 7 bases between. The CDR3 nucleotides are TGTGCCAGCTCACCACCGTACAGCAACACTGAAGCTTTCTTT. It yields the protein CASSPPYSNTEAFF. The complete variable domain, with remaining parts taken from reference TRBV18 and TRBJ1-1, reads NAGVMQNPRHLVRRRGQEARLRCSPMKGHSHVYWYRQLPEEGLKFMVYLQKENIIDESGMPKERFSAEFPKEGPSILRIQQVVRGDSAAYFCASSPPYSNTEAFFGQGTRLTVV.

This sequence joins TRBV5-5 and TRBJ1-4; D is undetermined. The V end lost 0 bases, the J end lost 8 bases, and 8 bases lay between the germline ends. Germline-derived CDR1 and CDR2 are SGHKS and YYEKEE (reference sequence). The CDR3 has 13 amino acids. The CDR3 coding sequence is TGTGCCAGCAGCTTGGCGCCGCCGGAAAAACTGTTTTTT. This sequence encodes CASSLAPPEKLFF.

The J gene is TRBJ2-3, the V gene TRBV3-1, with a tentative D call TRBD1 (6 bases). Trimming removed 4 bases from V and 5 bases from J, with 13 bases in between. This CDR3 has 14 residues. The germline gives CDR1 LGHDT, CDR2 YNNKEL (reference sequence). CDR3 DNA sequence: TGTGCCAGCAGCCGAGTTTCAGGGGAAGATACGCAGTATTTT. This codes for CASSRVSGEDTQYF.

This clonotype occurred many times. The chain joins TRBV5-6 to TRBJ2-7; tentative D call: TRBD2 (6 bases). V dropped 4 bases and J dropped 2 bases, with 10 bases sitting between them. From germline, CDR1 is SGHDT and CDR2 YYEEEE. The CDR3 spans 13 residues. This CDR3 reads CASSPREPYEQYF. The CDR3 bases are TGTGCCAGCAGCCCACGGGAGCCCTACGAGCAGTACTTC.

This clonotype was picked up a small number of times. The chain uses TRBV20-1 and TRBJ1-1, with 11 bases lining up with TRBD1. The CDR3 extends over 13 amino acids. Germline-derived CDR1 and CDR2 are DFQATT and SNEGSKA (reference sequence). J gave up 3 bases and V 5 bases, and 2 bases lay outside the gene matches. CDR3 region: CSAWTGGDTEAFF. CDR3 DNA: TGCAGTGCTTGGACAGGGGGCGACACTGAAGCTTTCTTT.

This clonotype has ten or more counts. The chain joins TRBV6-2 or TRBV6-3 to TRBJ2-7; D possibly uses TRBD1 or TRBD2 (6 bases each). CDR3 size: 12 residues. The germline V gene has CDR1 MNHEY and CDR2 SVGEGT. Between the trimmed V and J ends, which lost 10 bases and 4 bases, there was a span of 14 bases. The CDR3 loop reads CAIGGTQYEQYF. Written as DNA, the CDR3 is TGTGCCATAGGAGGGACACAGTACGAGCAGTACTTC.

This clonotype has only a few counts. The chain carries TRBV30 and TRBJ1-1; D possibly corresponds to TRBD1 (5 bases). The CDR3 totals 15 residues. Trimming took off 2 bases at V and 1 base at J, with 14 bases between the two ends. Germline loops: CDR1 GTSNPN, CDR2 SVGIG (reference sequence). The CDR3 protein is CAWSLMFGGNTEAFF. CDR3 in DNA: TGTGCCTGGAGTTTAATGTTTGGGGGGAACACTGAAGCTTTCTTT.

This clonotype was seen only a few times. This chain uses TRBV10-3 with TRBJ2-7; possibly TRBD1 for D (5 bases). The CDR3 consists of 13 residues. Trimming pared 6 bases from V and 1 base from J, leaving 10 bases between. Germline V lookup: CDR1 ENHRY, CDR2 SYGVKD. CDR3 DNA: TGTGCCATCAGGTACAAGGGGTCCTACGAGCAGTACTTC. This gives the protein CAIRYKGSYEQYF.

In this sample, this clonotype turned up many times. The CDR3 DNA is TGCAGTGCTCGGACAGGGTCCTCTAACTATGGCTACACCTTC. Translated, it gives CSARTGSSNYGYTF. The chain links TRBV20-1 to TRBJ1-2; 8 bases are a match to TRBD1. This CDR3 has 14 residues. With 5 bases clipped from V and 0 bases from J, the junction kept 5 bases outside the gene matches. Germline V gene sequence: CDR1 DFQATT, CDR2 SNEGSKA (reference sequence).